This entry describes one TCR beta chain. Antigen specificity is unknown. The sample is drawn from a study of siplizumab effects on memory and regulatory T cells. Study findings and constraints: Proliferating siplizumab-cultured Tregs lacked confirmed suppressive function.

Over a period of five to six days at 37 degrees C, the mixed lymphocyte reaction cells were cocultured. Between the trimmed V and J ends, which lost 4 bases and 7 bases, there was a span of 14 bases. CDR3 length: 14 residues. CDR1 is SGDLS, CDR2 YYNGEE, per germline. TCRdb's table, derived via immunoSEQ multiplex PCR, lists solely in-frame clones and lacks some. The data hold almost 20,000 clones, with 44% observed a single time. Material: CFSE-low (dividing) CD4+ T cells sorted from an allogeneic mixed lymphocyte reaction. The sequence came from a human donor in good health; the cells came from an allogeneic mixed lymphocyte reaction. Some clones in this sample may be carry-over from other donors' samples. The chain recombines TRBV9 with TRBJ2-2; a weak D match, TRBD1 (6 bases). This CDR3 reads CASSPQQGGGELFF. The CDR3 region has the DNA TGTGCCAGCAGCCCCCAACAGGGCGGCGGGGAGCTGTTTTTT.